The 2 T cell receptor beta chains presented below share a single source sample, sequenced in a study of cytomegalovirus exposure and HLA in healthy donors. Measured with immunoSEQ multiplex PCR; TCRdb has only the in-frame clones, and not every one. The table has some 310,000 clones, roughly 86% seen once. Sequencing was carried out using PBMCs. The source is a young man in good health and CMV-seronegative.

This clone was detected only once. V gene TRBV4-3 combines with J gene TRBJ1-1; D is possibly TRBD1 (6 bases). This CDR3 comprises 15 residues. Germline V lookup: CDR1 LGHNA, CDR2 YSLEER. V was pared by 3 bases and J by 0 bases, with 11 bases between. The CDR3 DNA reads as TGCGCCAGCAGCCAGACAGGAGACCTGAACACTGAAGCTTTCTTT. It translates to CASSQTGDLNTEAFF.

This clone was counted once. The rearrangement uses TRBV6-5 and TRBJ1-2, with 7 bases that match TRBD1. V dropped 2 bases and J dropped 7; count of bases not matched to a gene: 13. This CDR3 has 16 amino acids. Germline lookup yields CDR1 MNHEY and CDR2 SVGAGI. CDR3 loop: CASSYDRAGGLSGYTF. As DNA, the CDR3 is TGTGCCAGCAGTTACGACAGGGCAGGGGGTTTGAGTGGCTACACCTTC.